This T cell receptor (beta chain) was found in a study of a mutant IDH1 vaccine in newly diagnosed glioma. Study details: Treated patients comprised about 62% males and about 38% females, mean age 40.4 years. Prior therapy was radiotherapy, temozolomide, or both; most received both.

Germline CDR1 and CDR2: ENHRY and SYGVKD. The length of the CDR3 is 15 residues. The junction had 3 bases not matched to a gene; V was cut back by 7 bases and J by 0 bases. In the case of this clone: Its antigen is currently unknown.

Produced via immunoSEQ multiplex PCR; TCRdb's table is partial and in-frame only. The data hold tens of thousands of clones, with about 80% observed a single time. Described time point: baseline, week 1 (first vaccination visit). Treatment specified: pre-vaccination baseline after standard-of-care therapy. Each of the donors came in with new WHO grade 3 or 4 astrocytomas that were IDH1-mutant and ATRX-lost. Findings and caveats of the study: Immune responses induced by vaccination arose in about 93% of the patients.

Sequencing was performed on PBMCs, taken from a glioma patient treated with radiotherapy, temozolomide or both. The clonotype was recovered from a man younger than 45 with glioma. V gene TRBV10-3 combines with J gene TRBJ2-3; 11 nucleotides align to TRBD1. CDR3 amino acids: CAITGTGGSTDTQYF. CDR3 bases: TGTGCCATCACTGGGACAGGGGGTAGCACAGATACGCAGTATTTT.